Following are 30 T cell receptor beta chains from one sample sequenced in a study of blood T cell repertoires in COVID-19. Assay: immunoSEQ multiplex PCR; the TCRdb copy retains only in-frame clones and omits some. The sample carries 90,000 to 150,000 clones, over 75% recorded once. The sample comprised peripheral blood. These receptors all stem from a man aged 50-60 years with acute or convalescent COVID-19.

The CDR3: CASSLRTSGSVETQYF. The DNA of the CDR3 is TGTGCCAGCAGCCTCCGGACTAGCGGGTCGGTAGAGACCCAGTACTTC. This chain joins TRBV11-3 and TRBJ2-5; 11 nucleotides line up with TRBD2. Germline V lookup: CDR1 SGHNT, CDR2 YENEEA. The CDR3 extends over 16 amino acids. The V segment lost 5 bases and the J segment 4 bases; nucleotides outside the gene matches: 9.

The chain is built from TRBV7-9 and TRBJ1-4; tentatively, D is TRBD1 (6 bases). Germline V CDR1 and CDR2: SEHNR, FQNEAQ (reference sequence). The CDR3 totals 16 residues. The V end was cut by 0 bases, the J end by 3 bases, with 11 bases between. CDR3 loop: CASSLANEGANEKLFF. CDR3 in DNA: TGTGCCAGCAGCTTAGCGAATGAGGGGGCTAATGAAAAACTGTTTTTT.

The V call is TRBV6-5, the J call TRBJ1-4; 10 nucleotides match TRBD1. The CDR3 contains 15 residues. Germline trimming cut 5 bases from V and 10 bases from J; bases unmatched to any gene: 10. The germline V gene has CDR1 MNHEY and CDR2 SVGAGI. The CDR3 sequence: CASSLSPGQGRKLFF. For the CDR3, the DNA is TGTGCCAGCAGTCTCTCCCCGGGACAGGGGAGAAAACTGTTTTTT.

The gene calls are TRBV6-1 and TRBJ1-5; TRBD1 aligns across 7 bases. Germline-derived CDR1 and CDR2 are MNHNS and SASEGT. Unmatched junction bases numbered 3, after V lost 1 base and J lost 6 bases. This CDR3 region has 14 residues. The CDR3 DNA sequence: TGTGCCAGCAGTGAAGAGAGGGGGCCTCAGCCCCAGCATTTT. It encodes CASSEERGPQPQHF.

This clone was counted between two and nine times. V gene TRBV7-9 combines with J gene TRBJ1-1; D remains unclear. The CDR3 loop spans 13 amino acids. Trimming took off 4 bases at V and 1 base at J, with 7 bases between the two ends. Germline values: CDR1 SEHNR, CDR2 FQNEAQ (reference sequence). This CDR3 is CASSYSWNTEAFF. The CDR3 DNA reads TGTGCCAGCAGCTATTCTTGGAACACTGAAGCTTTCTTT. The whole variable domain, remainder taken from reference TRBV7-9 and TRBJ1-1, is DTGVSQNPRHKITKRGQNVTFRCDPISEHNRLYWYRQTLGQGPEFLTYFQNEAQLEKSRLLSDRFSAERPKGSFSTLEIQRTEQGDSAMYLCASSYSWNTEAFFGQGTRLTVV.

The rearrangement links TRBV27 to TRBJ2-4; perhaps TRBD2 as D (6 bases). V lost 0 bases and J 3 bases, leaving 12 bases between the germline ends. The CDR3 spans 16 residues. Germline values: CDR1 MNHEY, CDR2 SMNVEV (reference sequence). CDR3 residues: CASSLSGGGFKNIQYF. DNA for the CDR3: TGTGCCAGCAGTTTATCGGGGGGAGGATTCAAAAACATTCAGTACTTC.

This sequence joins TRBV5-8 and TRBJ2-3; no definite D call. The CDR3 length is 16 residues. The V gene's germline CDR1 is SGHTS and CDR2 YDEGEE. With 0 bases removed from V and 0 bases from J, the gap between germline ends came to 11 bases. The CDR3, as DNA: TGTGCCAGCAGCTTGGTCCGGTCTACTAGCACAGATACGCAGTATTTT. It is translated as CASSLVRSTSTDTQYF.

The gene calls are TRBV2 and TRBJ2-5, with D perhaps matching TRBD1 (6 bases). Per germline, CDR1 SNHLY and CDR2 FYNNEI. V was cut by 7 bases and J by 0 bases, with 9 bases left in between. The CDR3 is 13 residues long. The CDR3 spells CASNQGYQETQYF. Written as DNA, the CDR3 is TGTGCCAGCAATCAGGGGTACCAAGAGACCCAGTACTTC.

This clone appeared many times. The chain carries TRBV3-1 (or the pseudogene TRBV3-2) and TRBJ1-1, with D hard to call. Germline lookup yields CDR1 LGHDT and CDR2 YNNKEL (reference sequence). The V end was cut by 3 bases, the J end by 2 bases, with 16 bases between. This CDR3 is built from 16 residues. CDR3 in amino acids: CASSQMVGALNTEAFF. CDR3 DNA sequence: TGTGCCAGCAGCCAGATGGTCGGAGCCCTAAACACTGAAGCTTTCTTT.

This clone was detected once. This chain connects TRBV6-6 to TRBJ2-1, with 12 bases that match TRBD2. The CDR3 sequence is 16 residues long. V shed 2 bases and J 7 bases; nucleotides not matched to a gene: 6. Germline CDR1 and CDR2: MNHNY and SVGAGI (reference sequence). CDR3 in amino acids: CASSYRTSGKWNEQFF. CDR3 bases: TGTGCCAGCAGTTACAGGACTAGCGGGAAGTGGAATGAGCAGTTCTTC.

CDR3 in amino acids: CASSDRQGYYEQYF. The CDR3, as DNA: TGTGCCAGCAGCGATCGACAGGGTTACTACGAGCAGTACTTC. V usage is TRBV7-9 and J usage is TRBJ2-7; the match to TRBD1 covers 7 bases. Per the germline V gene, CDR1 is SEHNR and CDR2 is FQNEAQ (reference sequence). CDR3 size: 14 residues. With V trimmed by 5 bases and J by 3 bases, 7 bases remained unmatched.

This chain joins TRBV5-1 and TRBJ1-4; no firm D call. Trimming removed 0 bases from V and 0 bases from J, with 3 bases in between. In germline, CDR1 is SGHRS, CDR2 YFSETQ. The CDR3 sequence is 14 residues long. CDR3 coding DNA: TGCGCCAGCAGCTTGGACACAACTAATGAAAAACTGTTTTTT. It yields the protein CASSLDTTNEKLFF.

The V and J genes are TRBV6-5 and TRBJ1-1; D is possibly TRBD1 (5 bases). The CDR3 extends over 14 amino acids. V was cut by 5 bases and J by 4 bases, with 14 bases left in between. CDR1 MNHEY and CDR2 SVGAGI come from the germline V gene. CDR3 nucleotides: TGTGCCAGCAGTACCCGGGGGTTGGGCACTGAAGCTTTCTTT. Translation gives CASSTRGLGTEAFF.

The chain employs TRBV19 and TRBJ1-1; D is undetermined. This CDR3 region has 13 residues. V lost 6 bases and J lost 1, with 9 bases in between. CDR1 is LNHDA and CDR2 is SQIVND in the germline V gene (reference sequence). In nucleotides, the CDR3 is TGTGCCAGTAGAACTACTTGGAACACTGAAGCTTTCTTT. Protein sequence: CASRTTWNTEAFF.

This chain uses TRBV7-8 with TRBJ1-3; 10 positions match TRBD1. After removal of 5 bases from V and 6 bases from J, the junction contained 7 bases not matched to a gene. The CDR3 contains 15 residues. Germline V CDR1 and CDR2: SGHVS, FQNEAQ. The CDR3 nucleotides are TGTGCCAGCAGCCCCGGGACAGGGGCTGCAAACACCATATATTTT. This codes for CASSPGTGAANTIYF.

The sample holds one count of this clone. The rearrangement uses TRBV27 and TRBJ1-5; the D is unclear. Trimming left V 3 bases short and J 6 bases short, with 12 bases between. Per the germline V gene, CDR1 is MNHEY and CDR2 is SMNVEV (reference sequence). The CDR3 sequence is 14 residues long. Here the CDR3 DNA reads TGTGCCAGCAGTTTGAACGGAAACAGTCAGCCCCAGCATTTT. Amino acid sequence: CASSLNGNSQPQHF.

The chain employs TRBV5-6 and TRBJ2-1; TRBD2 agrees at 7 bases. Trimming removed 0 bases from V and 7 bases from J; junction bases left unmatched: 1. Per the germline V gene, CDR1 is SGHDT and CDR2 is YYEEEE. This CDR3 has 13 amino acids. The CDR3 here is CASSLEAGNEQFF. Here the CDR3 DNA reads TGTGCCAGCAGCTTGGAAGCGGGGAATGAGCAGTTCTTC.

The CDR3, as DNA: TGCGCCAGCAGCCAGGTCGACCGGGAGAGCAATGAGCAGTTCTTC. Amino acids: CASSQVDRESNEQFF. The rearrangement uses TRBV4-1 and TRBJ2-1; D might be TRBD2 (6 bases). Trimming removed 3 bases at V and 6 bases at J, with 15 bases between. CDR1 is MGHRA and CDR2 is YSYEKL in the germline V gene. The CDR3 covers 15 residues.

This clone was observed a single time. V and J are TRBV2 and TRBJ2-7, with 7 positions matching TRBD1. This CDR3 contains 13 residues. V gave up 5 bases and J gave up 5 bases; unmatched junction bases: 6. The germline V gene encodes CDR1 SNHLY and CDR2 FYNNEI. As DNA, the CDR3 is TGTGCCAGCAGTCCAAACAGGGGACACGAGCAGTACTTC. Translation: CASSPNRGHEQYF.

This clone was detected only a few times. This chain links TRBV10-1 with TRBJ2-7, with D possibly TRBD2 on 6 matching bases. The CDR3 length is 15 residues. Trimming removed 0 bases at V and 0 bases at J, with 9 bases between. Germline V CDR1 and CDR2: WNHNN, SYGVQD (reference sequence). CDR3 protein: CASSESYGSSYEQYF. The CDR3 DNA reads as TGCGCCAGCAGTGAGTCGTACGGGAGCTCCTACGAGCAGTACTTC.

This chain connects TRBV5-1 to TRBJ1-1; D might be TRBD1 (5 bases). Per the germline V gene, CDR1 is SGHRS and CDR2 is YFSETQ. The V gene lost 2 bases and the J gene lost 3 bases, with 14 bases spanning the gap. The CDR3 runs to 15 residues. The CDR3: CASSLNWGEYTEAFF. DNA of the CDR3: TGCGCCAGCAGCTTAAATTGGGGGGAGTACACTGAAGCTTTCTTT. Full variable domain (rest looked up from reference TRBV5-1 and TRBJ1-1): KAGVTQTPRYLIKTRGQQVTLSCSPISGHRSVSWYQQTPGQGLQFLFEYFSETQRNKGNFPGRFSGRQFSNSRSEMNVSTLELGDSALYLCASSLNWGEYTEAFFGQGTRLTVV.

V and J are TRBV2 and TRBJ2-7; TRBD2 agrees at 8 bases. Germline V CDR1 and CDR2: SNHLY, FYNNEI. This CDR3 is 13 amino acids long. J gave up 2 bases and V 3 bases, and 0 bases lay outside the gene matches. CDR3 DNA: TGTGCCAGCAGTGACGGGGGGGCCTACGAGCAGTACTTC. Protein product: CASSDGGAYEQYF.

The chain carries TRBV28 and TRBJ2-6; 8 bases fit TRBD1. Trimming at V came to 5 bases and at J to 0 bases, leaving 6 bases not matched to a gene. Per the germline V gene, CDR1 is MDHEN and CDR2 is SYDVKM. This CDR3 region has 17 residues. CDR3: CASSRTGFYSGANVLTF. DNA for the CDR3: TGTGCCAGCAGTCGGACAGGGTTTTACTCTGGGGCCAACGTCCTGACTTTC.

Concerning this clone itself: This same CDR3 is encoded by further DNA sequences in the sample. The rearrangement joins TRBV5-1 to TRBJ2-1; TRBD2 matches at 10 bases. V was clipped by 3 bases and J by 4 bases; unmatched bases: 4. Germline V gene sequence: CDR1 SGHRS, CDR2 YFSETQ. The CDR3 sequence is 15 residues long. The CDR3 nucleotides read TGCGCCAGCAGCTCCGGGACTAGCGCTTACAATGAGCAGTTCTTC. It translates to CASSSGTSAYNEQFF. The variable domain in full, with the rest retrieved from reference TRBV5-1 and TRBJ2-1, is KAGVTQTPRYLIKTRGQQVTLSCSPISGHRSVSWYQQTPGQGLQFLFEYFSETQRNKGNFPGRFSGRQFSNSRSEMNVSTLELGDSALYLCASSSGTSAYNEQFFGPGTRLTVL.

The CDR3 coding sequence is TGTGCCAGCAGCTTGCAGGGCGGGGAGCTGTTTTTT. It codes for CASSLQGGELFF. The chain has TRBV12-3 or TRBV12-4 and TRBJ2-2; a weak D match, TRBD1 (5 bases). The CDR3 loop spans 12 amino acids. V was pared by 6 bases and J by 7 bases, with 9 bases between.

The chain employs TRBV3-1 (or the pseudogene TRBV3-2) and TRBJ2-5; no clear D. The CDR3 spans 14 residues. Between the trimmed V and J ends, which lost 1 base and 5 bases, there was a span of 11 bases. Germline V gene data show CDR1 as LGHDT and CDR2 as YNNKEL (reference sequence). The CDR3 DNA reads TGTGCCAGCAGCCAAGCCACGCCGCGGGAGACCCAGTACTTC. It codes for CASSQATPRETQYF.

V usage is TRBV5-4 and J usage is TRBJ2-3; 12 nucleotides agree with TRBD2. The V segment lost 4 bases and the J segment 0 bases; nucleotides outside the gene matches: 3. The CDR3 has 16 amino acids. Germline V gene data show CDR1 as SGHNT and CDR2 as YYREEE (reference sequence). This chain's CDR3 is CASSGGTSGSTDTQYF. The CDR3 DNA sequence: TGTGCCAGCAGCGGGGGGACTAGCGGGAGCACAGATACGCAGTATTTT.

The chain has TRBV5-4 and TRBJ2-5, with 8 bases fitting TRBD2. Germline V gene lookup returns CDR1 SGHNT and CDR2 YYREEE (reference sequence). CDR3 size: 14 residues. The V segment lost 4 bases and the J segment 2 bases; nucleotides outside the gene matches: 4. This CDR3 is CASSPGLGQETQYF. The CDR3, as DNA: TGTGCCAGCAGCCCGGGACTAGGGCAAGAGACCCAGTACTTC.

The rearrangement joins TRBV5-4 to TRBJ2-1, with 12 bases fitting TRBD1. Germline CDR1 reads SGHNT; CDR2 reads YYREEE (reference sequence). V dropped 7 bases and J dropped 10; count of bases not matched to a gene: 9. This CDR3 contains 14 residues. The CDR3 sequence: CASGWGQGAREQFF. CDR3 DNA: TGTGCCAGCGGGTGGGGACAGGGGGCGCGCGAGCAGTTCTTC.

This sequence joins TRBV3-1 (or the pseudogene TRBV3-2) and TRBJ1-1; D unclear. CDR1 and CDR2 (germline): LGHDT, YNNKEL (reference sequence). Between the trimmed V and J ends, which lost 1 base and 1 base, there was a span of 4 bases. The CDR3 totals 13 residues. The CDR3 protein is CASSQGGNTEAFF. As DNA, the CDR3 is TGTGCCAGCAGCCAAGGAGGGAACACTGAAGCTTTCTTT.